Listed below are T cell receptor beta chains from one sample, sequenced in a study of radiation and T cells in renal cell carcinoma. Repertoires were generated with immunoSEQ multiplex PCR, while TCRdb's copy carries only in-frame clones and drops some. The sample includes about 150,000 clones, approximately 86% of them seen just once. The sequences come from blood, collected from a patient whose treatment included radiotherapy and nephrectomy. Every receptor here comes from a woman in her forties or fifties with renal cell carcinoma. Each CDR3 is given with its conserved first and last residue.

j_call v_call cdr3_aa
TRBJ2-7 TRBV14 CASSQDKMGPSPSYEQYF
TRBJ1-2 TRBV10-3 CAIHAETGTYGYTF
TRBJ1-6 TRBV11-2 CASSAGTGDNSPLHF
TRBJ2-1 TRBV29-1 CSVPREGYNEQFF
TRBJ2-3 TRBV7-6 CASSLTGEYSDTQYF
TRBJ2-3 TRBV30 CAWSVSWGGKGTDTQYF
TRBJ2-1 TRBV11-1 CASSLGGPTINEQFF
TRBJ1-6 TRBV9 CASSGGTPGISSYNSPLHF
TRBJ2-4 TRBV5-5 CASSPRQGSIQYF
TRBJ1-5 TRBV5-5 CASSLDPQGYQPQHF
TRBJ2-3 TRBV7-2 CASSPREHTDTQYF
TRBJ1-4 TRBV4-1 CASSPETGGEEKLFF
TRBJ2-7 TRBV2 CASSVRDRAHEQYF
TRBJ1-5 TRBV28 CASSLDRYSNQPQHF
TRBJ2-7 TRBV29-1 CSVEGGNSYEQYF
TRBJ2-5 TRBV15 CATSRDLPDRPTTETQYF
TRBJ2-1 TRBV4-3 CASSQDGEVPRQFF
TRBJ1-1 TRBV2 CACAGTLNTEAFF
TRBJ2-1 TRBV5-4 CASSFRGGGLYNEQFF
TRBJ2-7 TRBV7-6 CASSLVFAQGAYEQYF
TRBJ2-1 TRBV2 CASSESGQGRDYDEQFF
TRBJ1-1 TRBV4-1 CASGTTENTEAFF
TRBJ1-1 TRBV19 CASYGPGQGASEAFF
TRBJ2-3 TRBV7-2 CASSLVPSGGAEDTQYF
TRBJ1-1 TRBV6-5 CASSYSDGTVNTEAFF
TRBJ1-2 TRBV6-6 CASSSPRTNYGYTF
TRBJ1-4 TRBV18 CASSRQEMNEKLFF
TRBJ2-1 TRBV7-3 CASSLTVDNEQFF
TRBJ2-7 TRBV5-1 CASSSGGGQGAKWYEQYF
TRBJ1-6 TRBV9 CASSGSGDSPLHF
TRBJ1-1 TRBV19 CASNEGSTEAFF
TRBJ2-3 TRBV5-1 CASSSRPDTQYF
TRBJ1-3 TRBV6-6 CASSQLGTASGNTIYF
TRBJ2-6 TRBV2 CASSGGQDSGANVLTF
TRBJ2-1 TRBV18 CASSPPITNEQFF
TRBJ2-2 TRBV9 CASSFLTSGDGELFF
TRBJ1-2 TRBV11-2 CASSLESANYGYTF
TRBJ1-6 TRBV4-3 CASSHDRTNSPLHF
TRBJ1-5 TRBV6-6 CASSFPNQPQHF